The 5 T cell receptor beta chains listed next were all sequenced from one sample in a study of T cells in Graves' hyperthyroidism and ophthalmopathy. Amplified TCR beta CDR3 regions derived from RNA transcripts. A set of HTBI primers served as the primers for a first-round RT-PCR of the TCR CDR3. MiXCR, run by TCRdb on the multiplex PCR reads, gives a single entry per CDR3 protein. This table holds fewer than 550,000 distinct CDR3 sequences, approximately 24% found once. Sequenced input: blood. The receptors stem from a woman in her 30s with Graves' ophthalmopathy.

This rearrangement joins TRBV4-2 to TRBJ1-2; D not resolved. Trimming took off 1 base at V and 4 bases at J, with 10 bases between the two ends. There are 14 residues in the CDR3. Germline V gene lookup returns CDR1 LGHNA and CDR2 YNFKEQ. CDR3 coding DNA: TGTGCCAGCAGCCAAGCGGCGCTAACCTATGGCTACACCTTC. The encoded protein is CASSQAALTYGYTF.

There are a few counts of this clonotype. CDR3 DNA: TGTGCCAGCAGCTTAGCGCTGGGACAGGGGGAGTACGAGCAGTACTTC. Protein: CASSLALGQGEYEQYF. This chain links TRBV11-1 with TRBJ2-7; 11 bases line up with TRBD1. V shed 0 bases and J 4 bases; nucleotides not matched to a gene: 5. The CDR3 covers 16 residues. In germline, CDR1 is SGHAT, CDR2 FQDESV (reference sequence). Looking up the rest from reference TRBV11-1 and TRBJ2-7 gives the full variable domain: EAEVAQSPRYKITEKSQAVAFWCDPISGHATLYWYRQILGQGPELLVQFQDESVVDDSQLPKDRFSAERLKGVDSTLKIQPAELGDSAMYLCASSLALGQGEYEQYFGPGTRLTVT.

CDR3 amino acids: CATRGHPNTEAFF. The CDR3 region has the DNA TGTGCCACCAGAGGACACCCGAACACTGAAGCTTTCTTT. The chain couples TRBV24-1 to TRBJ1-1; tentatively, D is TRBD1 (5 bases). The CDR3 runs 13 residues. Per the germline V gene, CDR1 is KGHDR and CDR2 is SFDVKD. V gave up 7 bases and J gave up 1 base, with 9 bases separating them.

This clonotype was seen a handful of times. A much larger clone lies one base from this, so it may be a read error. This rearrangement joins TRBV25-1 to TRBJ2-7; D might be TRBD1 (5 bases). The CDR3 extends over 14 amino acids. The germline V gene encodes CDR1 MGHDK and CDR2 SYGVNS. V lost 5 bases and J 3 bases, leaving 14 bases between the germline ends. CDR3 loop: CASSLGVYDYEQYF. The CDR3 DNA reads as TGTGCCAGCAGTCTAGGGGTATACGACTACGAGCAGTACTTC.

In its sample, this clonotype was seen a few times. The V and J genes are TRBV7-6 and TRBJ1-2; the D gene is possibly TRBD1 (5 bases). CDR3 size: 15 residues. V was shortened by 0 bases and J by 1 base, with 9 bases between the two germline ends. Germline assignment: CDR1 SGHVS and CDR2 FNYEAQ. This CDR3 is CASSLATGRNYGYTF. As DNA, the CDR3 is TGTGCCAGCAGCTTAGCGACGGGGCGTAACTATGGCTACACCTTC.